This TCR beta chain was documented in a study of T cell repertoires in ileal Crohn's disease. General observations from the study: All patients with clonality above 26.8% had endoscopic recurrence. Compared with non-smokers, active smokers at surgery showed more clonal expansions.

This CDR3 is 14 amino acids long. Trimming removed 5 bases from V and 3 bases from J, with 14 bases in between. CDR1 SGHAT and CDR2 FQNNGV come from the germline V gene. By share of the sample, this clone is medium-sized. Its antigen is not identified. This table comes from immunoSEQ multiplex PCR, and its TCRdb copy is limited to in-frame clones, with some not included. The repertoire holds approximately 13,000 clones, with approximately 70% as singletons. The sequencing input was ileal tissue. The V and J genes are TRBV11-2 and TRBJ2-7; no definite D call. The clonotype originates from an adult with Crohn's disease. In DNA form, the CDR3 reads TGTGCCAGCAGCATCAAGCCGTTGAGCTACGAGCAGTACTTC. Translation gives CASSIKPLSYEQYF. The full variable domain, completed using reference TRBV11-2 and TRBJ2-7, is EAGVAQSPRYKIIEKRQSVAFWCNPISGHATLYWYQQILGQGPKLLIQFQNNGVVDDSQLPKDRFSAERLKGVDSTLKIQPAKLEDSAVYLCASSIKPLSYEQYFGPGTRLTVT.